The 31 T cell receptor beta chains presented below share a single source sample, sequenced in a study of T cells in Graves' hyperthyroidism and ophthalmopathy. RNA transcripts provided the source from which TCR beta CDR3 regions were amplified. HTBI primers were the set used in a first-round RT-PCR of the TCR CDR3. Via MiXCR, TCRdb re-called the multiplex PCR reads, giving one row per CDR3 protein. The sample carries over 700,000 distinct CDR3 sequences, 18% recorded once. What was sequenced was blood. These TCRs come from a woman between 45 and 65 years old with Graves' hyperthyroidism that later progressed to Graves' ophthalmopathy.

This chain connects TRBV3-1 to TRBJ2-3; D could derive from TRBD1 or TRBD2 (7 bases each). CDR3 length: 17 residues. Germline lookup yields CDR1 LGHDT and CDR2 YNNKEL (reference sequence). The V and J ends lost 6 bases and 2 bases respectively, with 21 bases between them. CDR3 residues: CASSKSRGGQNTDTQYF. The CDR3 region has the DNA TGTGCCAGCAGTAAATCACGCGGGGGACAGAACACAGATACGCAGTATTTT.

This clonotype was seen repeatedly, ten times or more. The rearrangement uses TRBV7-9 and TRBJ1-1, with TRBD1 as a possible D gene (5 bases). This CDR3 is built from 14 residues. Germline V gene lookup returns CDR1 SEHNR and CDR2 FQNEAQ (reference sequence). Between the trimmed V and J ends, which lost 2 bases and 3 bases, there was a span of 10 bases. The CDR3 protein is CASSLPGTYTEAFF. In DNA form, the CDR3 reads TGTGCCAGCAGCTTACCCGGGACCTACACTGAAGCTTTCTTT.

This clonotype was detected a few times. The chain recombines TRBV6-1 with TRBJ1-5; D not resolved. This CDR3 has 13 residues. Germline V lookup: CDR1 MNHNS, CDR2 SASEGT. Trimming left V 1 base short and J 7 bases short, with 8 bases between. The CDR3 DNA reads as TGTGCCAGCAGTGAAGGCGGAGGGCAGCCCCAGCATTTT. It encodes CASSEGGGQPQHF.

There are a few counts of this clonotype. The V call is TRBV29-1, the J call TRBJ1-1, with D unclear. Germline V lookup: CDR1 SQVTM, CDR2 ANQGSEA. The CDR3 consists of 13 residues. The germline V and J ends were trimmed by 7 bases and 0 bases, with 12 bases remaining between them. The CDR3 DNA is TGCAGCGGGGTCTCGGGCCTGAACACTGAAGCTTTCTTT. Protein: CSGVSGLNTEAFF.

This clonotype occurred many times. V gene TRBV20-1 combines with J gene TRBJ2-3, with a possible D match to TRBD1 (6 bases). In germline, CDR1 is DFQATT, CDR2 SNEGSKA (reference sequence). Trimming pared 0 bases from V and 4 bases from J, leaving 11 bases between. The CDR3 is made up of 14 amino acids. CDR3 amino acids: CSARDGQGPDTQYF. The CDR3 nucleotides are TGCAGTGCTAGAGATGGGCAGGGGCCAGATACGCAGTATTTT.

This clonotype came up a few times. The rearrangement joins TRBV27 to TRBJ1-2, with 8 bases matching TRBD1. The V gene's germline CDR1 is MNHEY and CDR2 SMNVEV (reference sequence). J was trimmed by 8 bases and V by 4 bases; bases with no gene match: 12. The CDR3 is 15 residues long. The CDR3 region has the DNA TGTGCCAGCAGTTCGCCGGACAGGGTGGGGGTCGGCTACACCTTC. The encoded protein is CASSSPDRVGVGYTF.

The chain employs TRBV18 and TRBJ2-3; 7 bases agree with TRBD1. Germline trimming cut 6 bases from V and 0 bases from J; bases unmatched to any gene: 9. This CDR3 is 16 amino acids long. Germline CDR1 reads KGHSH; CDR2 reads LQKENI. For the CDR3, the DNA is TGTGCCAGCTCGTCTCTAAGGGGGCGCAGCACAGATACGCAGTATTTT. Its translation is CASSSLRGRSTDTQYF.

This clonotype occurred many times. V is TRBV6-2 or TRBV6-3 and J is TRBJ1-2; D not resolved. The germline V gene encodes CDR1 MNHEY and CDR2 SVGEGT. The CDR3 runs to 14 residues. The ends were cut back, 0 bases at V and 4 bases at J, with 9 bases in the middle. CDR3 DNA sequence: TGTGCCAGCAGTTACTCGGTCGGCCCCTATGGCTACACCTTC. Translation gives CASSYSVGPYGYTF.

This clonotype showed up just a few times. The chain is built from TRBV20-1 and TRBJ1-5; a weak D match, TRBD1 (5 bases). Germline loops: CDR1 DFQATT, CDR2 SNEGSKA (reference sequence). V lost 2 bases and J lost 6, with 11 bases in between. This CDR3 comprises 13 residues. The CDR3 bases are TGCAGTGCTAGATCAGGGTTCGGTCAGCCCCAGCATTTT. This translates into CSARSGFGQPQHF.

This clonotype appeared many times. The rearrangement uses TRBV3-1 and TRBJ1-1; maybe TRBD1 (6 bases). The germline V gene has CDR1 LGHDT and CDR2 YNNKEL (reference sequence). The CDR3 sequence is 15 residues long. V lost 2 bases, J lost 0 bases, and 10 bases lay in between. CDR3 loop: CASSQIGQLNTEAFF. DNA for the CDR3: TGTGCCAGCAGCCAAATCGGACAGTTGAACACTGAAGCTTTCTTT.

This clonotype was seen more than once but under ten times. The genes are TRBV5-8 and TRBJ1-1; D ambiguous. The ends were cut back, 2 bases at V and 1 base at J, with 12 bases in the middle. The CDR3 consists of 15 residues. From germline, CDR1 is SGHTS and CDR2 YDEGEE. The CDR3 sequence is CASSFGGRSNTEAFF. The CDR3, as DNA: TGTGCCAGCAGCTTTGGCGGACGGTCGAACACTGAAGCTTTCTTT.

There are many counts of this clonotype. The rearrangement joins TRBV30 to TRBJ1-5, with D perhaps TRBD1 (5 bases). This CDR3 has 15 residues. CDR1 and CDR2 (germline): GTSNPN, SVGIG (reference sequence). V was clipped by 2 bases and J by 2 bases, with 13 bases between them. CDR3 sequence (DNA): TGTGCCTGGAGTACCCAGGGCCTAGGCAATCAGCCCCAGCATTTT. Amino acids: CAWSTQGLGNQPQHF.

In its sample, this clonotype was seen many times. J is TRBJ2-4 and V is TRBV20-1, with TRBD2 matching 14 bases. J was trimmed by 8 bases and V by 6 bases; bases with no gene match: 9. The CDR3 runs to 15 residues. The germline gives CDR1 DFQATT, CDR2 SNEGSKA (reference sequence). CDR3 nucleotide sequence: TGCAGTGCAACTGGACTAGCGGGGGGAGGTCACATTCAGTACTTC. Protein: CSATGLAGGGHIQYF.

The V and J genes are TRBV20-1 and TRBJ1-4, with D perhaps matching TRBD1 (5 bases). The CDR3 length is 17 residues. CDR1 is DFQATT and CDR2 is SNEGSKA in the germline V gene (reference sequence). V lost 5 bases and J lost 3, with 22 bases in between. DNA for the CDR3: TGCAGTGCTTCAGCCGACGGGGCCTTCATGGCTAATGAAAAACTGTTTTTT. Translation gives CSASADGAFMANEKLFF.

This chain connects TRBV7-2 to TRBJ2-2; 7 bases fit TRBD2. The ends lost 5 bases at V and 2 bases at J; junction bases unmatched: 5. The CDR3 length is 15 residues. CDR1 and CDR2 from the germline V gene are SGHTA and FQGNSA. CDR3 sequence reads: CASSRPGLNTGELFF. DNA of the CDR3: TGTGCCAGCAGCCGACCGGGACTAAACACCGGGGAGCTGTTTTTT.

This clonotype was observed a few times. The chain joins TRBV29-1 to TRBJ2-2; 8 bases map to TRBD1. This CDR3 spans 13 amino acids. The germline CDR1 and CDR2 sequences are SQVTM and ANQGSEA. In DNA, the CDR3 is TGCAGTACGCAGGGGGCATTAACCGGGGAGCTGTTTTTT. It specifies CSTQGALTGELFF.

On this clonotype itself: Since a much larger clone is just one base distant, this may be a read error. The V and J genes are TRBV28 and TRBJ1-1; 7 bases are shared with TRBD1. CDR1 and CDR2 (germline): MDHEN, SYDVKM. V lost 11 bases, J lost 5 bases, and 11 bases stayed unmatched. CDR3 size: 13 residues. This CDR3 reads CAGNPGGRTEAFF. The CDR3 nucleotides read TGTGCCGGCAACCCAGGGGGGCGGACTGAAGCTTTCTTT.

In its sample, this clonotype was seen many times. CDR3 loop: CASSLGRGGSSYNEQFF. DNA for the CDR3: TGCGCCAGCAGCTTGGGGCGAGGGGGGAGCTCCTACAATGAGCAGTTCTTC. The chain combines TRBV5-1 with TRBJ2-1; D may correspond to TRBD1 or TRBD2 (6 bases each). V was trimmed by 0 bases and J by 0 bases, leaving 13 bases between them. Germline lookup yields CDR1 SGHRS and CDR2 YFSETQ. CDR3 length: 17 amino acids. The full variable domain, its missing parts supplied by reference TRBV5-1 and TRBJ2-1, is KAGVTQTPRYLIKTRGQQVTLSCSPISGHRSVSWYQQTPGQGLQFLFEYFSETQRNKGNFPGRFSGRQFSNSRSEMNVSTLELGDSALYLCASSLGRGGSSYNEQFFGPGTRLTVL.

This clonotype has only a few counts. The chain uses TRBV12-3 or TRBV12-4 and TRBJ2-5; no clear D gene. Trimming stripped 6 bases from V and 2 bases from J, with 16 bases between. The CDR3 contains 15 residues. In nucleotides, the CDR3 is TGTGCCAGCAGCCCTCAGTGGTTGGGACAAGAGACCCAGTACTTC. Protein: CASSPQWLGQETQYF.

The rearrangement joins TRBV6-1 to TRBJ2-3; no clear D. This CDR3 is built from 13 residues. V shed 11 bases and J shed 4 bases, with 16 bases lying between them. Germline V gene sequence: CDR1 MNHNS, CDR2 SASEGT. As DNA, the CDR3 is TGTGCCGGATCCCAGTCAGGATCAGATACGCAGTATTTT. Its translation: CAGSQSGSDTQYF.

This clonotype was recorded at least ten times. CDR3 sequence reads: CASSYSRTSETQYF. The CDR3 coding sequence is TGTGCCAGCAGTTACTCGAGAACATCAGAGACCCAGTACTTC. This chain connects TRBV6-6 to TRBJ2-5; no definite D call. The germline gives CDR1 MNHNY, CDR2 SVGAGI (reference sequence). The CDR3 consists of 14 residues. V was pared by 0 bases and J by 4 bases, with 9 bases between.

This clonotype has only a few counts. The rearrangement links TRBV11-3 to TRBJ2-2; D is perhaps TRBD1 (5 bases). This CDR3 has 13 residues. V was clipped by 8 bases and J by 6 bases, with 13 bases between them. The germline CDR1 and CDR2 sequences are SGHNT and YENEEA. The CDR3 sequence is CASEAGHAGELFF. CDR3 sequence (DNA): TGTGCCAGCGAGGCAGGGCATGCCGGGGAGCTGTTTTTT. The full variable domain, its missing parts supplied by reference TRBV11-3 and TRBJ2-2, is EAGVVQSPRYKIIEKKQPVAFWCNPISGHNTLYWYLQNLGQGPELLIRYENEEAVDDSQLPKDRFSAERLKGVDSTLKIQPAELGDSAVYLCASEAGHAGELFFGEGSRLTVL.

On this clonotype itself: This may be a read error, as it is one base from a much larger clone. The chain is built from TRBV2 and TRBJ1-5; TRBD1 agrees at 8 bases. Germline V CDR1 and CDR2: SNHLY, FYNNEI. The CDR3 has 15 residues. CDR3 amino acids: CVSSDGWTGYQPQHF. The CDR3 bases are TGTGTCAGCAGTGATGGTTGGACAGGGTATCAGCCCCAGCATTTT.

Many counts were recorded for this clonotype. V gene TRBV2 combines with J gene TRBJ1-6, with 8 bases that match TRBD1. Germline CDR1 and CDR2: SNHLY and FYNNEI. The CDR3 spans 16 residues. V was pared by 5 bases and J by 0 bases, with 3 bases of the junction left unmatched. For the CDR3, the DNA is TGTGCCAGCAGTTGGACAGGGAGCTCCTATAATTCACCCCTCCACTTT. Residues: CASSWTGSSYNSPLHF.

The gene calls are TRBV14 and TRBJ1-6, with D maybe TRBD1 (5 bases). Per germline, CDR1 SGHDN and CDR2 FVKESK. The V gene lost 3 bases and the J gene lost 7 bases, with 16 bases spanning the gap. The CDR3 length is 16 residues. This chain's CDR3 is CASSHMSGTENSPLHF. The CDR3 nucleotides read TGTGCCAGCAGCCATATGTCTGGGACGGAAAATTCACCCCTCCACTTT.

The V and J genes are TRBV20-1 and TRBJ2-3; D gene ambiguous. The germline V and J ends were trimmed by 0 bases and 2 bases, with 12 bases remaining between them. This CDR3 has 15 amino acids. Germline loops: CDR1 DFQATT, CDR2 SNEGSKA (reference sequence). The CDR3 reads CSARDSGGNTDTQYF. Written as DNA, the CDR3 is TGCAGTGCTAGAGATTCGGGCGGTAACACAGATACGCAGTATTTT.

This clonotype was seen only a few times. The chain uses TRBV6-1 and TRBJ1-5; no firm D call. V was clipped by 6 bases and J by 0 bases, with 18 bases between them. The CDR3 runs to 17 residues. CDR1 is MNHNS and CDR2 is SASEGT in the germline V gene. The DNA of the CDR3 is TGTGCCAGCAGGCCCTTGTTTAACCGCGATAGCAATCAGCCCCAGCATTTT. Encoded protein: CASRPLFNRDSNQPQHF.

This clonotype was detected a few times. J is TRBJ1-2 and V is TRBV5-5; D remains ambiguous. V lost 1 base to trimming and J lost 0 bases, with 13 bases between them. The germline CDR1 and CDR2 sequences are SGHKS and YYEKEE (reference sequence). This CDR3 is 16 amino acids long. CDR3 loop: CASSLKRSDPNYGYTF. Written as DNA, the CDR3 is TGTGCCAGCAGCTTGAAACGGTCGGATCCTAACTATGGCTACACCTTC.

A few counts support this clonotype. This rearrangement joins TRBV2 to TRBJ2-2; no reliable D call. The CDR3 is 11 residues long. Germline values: CDR1 SNHLY, CDR2 FYNNEI. V lost 6 bases and J lost 6, with 5 bases in between. Written as DNA, the CDR3 is TGTGCCAGCAGATCTCCCGGGGAGCTGTTTTTT. This translates into CASRSPGELFF.

As regards this clonotype: Being one base from a much bigger clone, this may be a read error. This chain joins TRBV5-1 and TRBJ1-1; the D gene is possibly TRBD1 (6 bases). The CDR3 covers 15 residues. Germline CDR1 SGHRS, CDR2 YFSETQ. CDR3 sequence reads: CASGLATGRNTEAFF. As DNA, the CDR3 is TGCGCCAGCGGCTTGGCGACAGGACGGAACACTGAAGCTTTCTTT.

This clonotype has a count of ten or more. The chain employs TRBV11-2 and TRBJ2-1, with TRBD2 identical over 7 bases. With 3 bases clipped from V and 0 bases from J, the junction kept 2 bases outside the gene matches. This CDR3 has 15 amino acids. Germline CDR1 reads SGHAT; CDR2 reads FQNNGV. Here the CDR3 reads CASSFRGDSYNEQFF. Here the CDR3 DNA reads TGTGCCAGCAGCTTCCGGGGGGACTCCTACAATGAGCAGTTCTTC.